The TCR beta chain described here comes from a study of PD-L1 blockade in urothelial cancer. The wider study: Anywhere from 0 to 3 prior chemotherapy regimens had been received by patients.

TCRdb's table, derived via immunoSEQ multiplex PCR, lists solely in-frame clones and lacks some. This sample yields fewer than 65,000 clones, of which around 80% are seen a single time; more than 3% belongs to the top ten. Time point specified: pretreatment peripheral blood. Metastatic or locally advanced urothelial carcinoma was present in the patients. Trimming removed 4 bases from V and 0 bases from J, with 11 bases in between. The CDR3 is 15 amino acids. Germline V CDR1 and CDR2: SGHRS, YFSETQ. The sequences come from PBMCs, collected around atezolizumab (anti-PD-L1) treatment. This sequence was found in a man aged 65 to 79 with urothelial cancer. The chain employs TRBV5-1 and TRBJ1-5; no firm D call. CDR3 in amino acids: CASSPEAGSNQPQHF. DNA for the CDR3: TGCGCCAGCAGCCCGGAGGCGGGTAGCAATCAGCCCCAGCATTTT.